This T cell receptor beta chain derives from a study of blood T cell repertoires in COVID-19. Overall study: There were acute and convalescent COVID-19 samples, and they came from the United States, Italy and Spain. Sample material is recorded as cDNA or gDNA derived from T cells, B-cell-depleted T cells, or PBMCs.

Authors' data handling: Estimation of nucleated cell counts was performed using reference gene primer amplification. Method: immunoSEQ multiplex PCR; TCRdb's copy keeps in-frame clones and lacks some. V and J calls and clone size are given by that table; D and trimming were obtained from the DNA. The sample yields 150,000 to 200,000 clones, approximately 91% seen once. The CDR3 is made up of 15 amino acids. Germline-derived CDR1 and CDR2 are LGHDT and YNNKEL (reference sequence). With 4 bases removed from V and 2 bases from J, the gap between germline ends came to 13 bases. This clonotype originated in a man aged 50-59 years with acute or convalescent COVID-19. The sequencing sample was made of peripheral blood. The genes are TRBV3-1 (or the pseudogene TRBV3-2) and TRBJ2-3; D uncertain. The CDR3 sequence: CASSPPPGATDTQYF. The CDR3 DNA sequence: TGTGCCAGCAGCCCCCCTCCGGGTGCCACAGATACGCAGTATTTT.